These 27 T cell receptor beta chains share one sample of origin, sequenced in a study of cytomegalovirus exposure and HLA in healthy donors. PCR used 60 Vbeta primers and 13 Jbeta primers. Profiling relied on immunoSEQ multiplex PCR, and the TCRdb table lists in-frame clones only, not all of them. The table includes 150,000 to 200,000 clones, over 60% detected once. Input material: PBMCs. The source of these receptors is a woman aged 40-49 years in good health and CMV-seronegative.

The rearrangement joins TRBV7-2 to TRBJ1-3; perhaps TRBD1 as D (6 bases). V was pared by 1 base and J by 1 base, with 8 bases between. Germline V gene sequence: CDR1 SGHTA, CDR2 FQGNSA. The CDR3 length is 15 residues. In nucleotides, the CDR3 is TGTGCCAGCAGCTTAGGTCAGGGGTCTGGAAACACCATATATTTT. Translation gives CASSLGQGSGNTIYF.

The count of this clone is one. The CDR3 region is CASSLLVRGQVGVNQPQHF. The CDR3, as DNA: TGTGCCAGTAGTCTCCTGGTAAGGGGGCAGGTTGGTGTCAATCAGCCCCAGCATTTT. This chain links TRBV19 with TRBJ1-5; 7 bases fit TRBD1. Per germline, CDR1 LNHDA and CDR2 SQIVND (reference sequence). The ends lost 5 bases at V and 3 bases at J; junction bases unmatched: 19. The length of the CDR3 is 19 residues.

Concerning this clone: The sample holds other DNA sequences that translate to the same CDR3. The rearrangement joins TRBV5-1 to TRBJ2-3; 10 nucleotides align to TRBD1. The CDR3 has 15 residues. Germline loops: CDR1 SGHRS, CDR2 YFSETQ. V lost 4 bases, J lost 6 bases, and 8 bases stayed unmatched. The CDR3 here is CASSQDRGPADTQYF. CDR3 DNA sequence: TGCGCCAGCAGCCAAGACAGGGGGCCCGCGGATACGCAGTATTTT.

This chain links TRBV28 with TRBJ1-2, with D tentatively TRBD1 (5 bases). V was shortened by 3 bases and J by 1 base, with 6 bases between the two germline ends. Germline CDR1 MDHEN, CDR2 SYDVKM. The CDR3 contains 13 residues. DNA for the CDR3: TGTGCCAGCAGTTTCCAGGGTAACTATGGCTACACCTTC. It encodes CASSFQGNYGYTF.

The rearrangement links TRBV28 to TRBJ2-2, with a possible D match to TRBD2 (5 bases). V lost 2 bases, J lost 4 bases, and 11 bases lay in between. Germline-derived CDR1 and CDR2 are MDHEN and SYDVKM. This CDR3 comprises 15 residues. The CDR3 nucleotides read TGTGCCAGCAGTTTACGAGGGCGTGGCACCGGGGAGCTGTTTTTT. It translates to CASSLRGRGTGELFF.

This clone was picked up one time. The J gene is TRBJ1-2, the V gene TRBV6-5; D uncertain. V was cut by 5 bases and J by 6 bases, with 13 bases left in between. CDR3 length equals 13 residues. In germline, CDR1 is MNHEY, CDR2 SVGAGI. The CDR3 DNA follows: TGTGCCAGCAGTGAATCCGGGGTTGATGGCTACACCTTC. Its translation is CASSESGVDGYTF.

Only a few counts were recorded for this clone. The CDR3 region has the DNA TGCGCCAGCAGCCAAGACAGGGAAGCCTTCCACAATGAGCAGTTCTTC. This translates into CASSQDREAFHNEQFF. The rearrangement links TRBV4-3 to TRBJ2-1; a possible D gene is TRBD1 (5 bases). Germline CDR1 and CDR2: LGHNA and YSLEER. This CDR3 region has 16 residues. The V end lost 0 bases, the J end lost 5 bases, and 14 bases lay between the germline ends.

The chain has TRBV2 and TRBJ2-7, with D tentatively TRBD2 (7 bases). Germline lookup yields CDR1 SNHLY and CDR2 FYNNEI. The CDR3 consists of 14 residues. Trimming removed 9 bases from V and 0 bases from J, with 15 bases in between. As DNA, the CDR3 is TGTGCCAGGGGGGGGCCGGGTAGCTCCTACGAGCAGTACTTC. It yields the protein CARGGPGSSYEQYF.

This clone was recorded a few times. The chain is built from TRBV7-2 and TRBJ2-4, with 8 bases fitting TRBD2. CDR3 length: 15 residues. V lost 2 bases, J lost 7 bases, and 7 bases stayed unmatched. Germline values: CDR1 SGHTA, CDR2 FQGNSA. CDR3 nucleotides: TGTGCCAGCAGCTTAATCGCGACGGGGGGGAACATTCAGTACTTC. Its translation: CASSLIATGGNIQYF.

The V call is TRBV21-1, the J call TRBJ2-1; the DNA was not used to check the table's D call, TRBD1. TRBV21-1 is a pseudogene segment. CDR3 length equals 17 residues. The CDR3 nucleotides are TGTGCCAGCAGCAAAGTAGGAGACAGGGCCCGAAACAATGAGCAGTTCTTC. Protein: CASSKVGDRARNNEQFF.

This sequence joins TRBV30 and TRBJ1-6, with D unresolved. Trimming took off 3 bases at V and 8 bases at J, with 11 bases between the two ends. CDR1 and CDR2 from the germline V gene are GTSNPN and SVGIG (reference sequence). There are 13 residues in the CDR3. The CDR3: CAWRPTPDSPLHF. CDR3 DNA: TGTGCCTGGAGACCCACCCCAGATTCACCCCTCCACTTT.

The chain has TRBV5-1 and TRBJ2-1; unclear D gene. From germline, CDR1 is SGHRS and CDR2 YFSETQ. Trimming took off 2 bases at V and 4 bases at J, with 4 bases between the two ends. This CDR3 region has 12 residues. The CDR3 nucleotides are TGCGCCAGCAGCTTCGGTTACAATGAGCAGTTCTTC. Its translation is CASSFGYNEQFF.

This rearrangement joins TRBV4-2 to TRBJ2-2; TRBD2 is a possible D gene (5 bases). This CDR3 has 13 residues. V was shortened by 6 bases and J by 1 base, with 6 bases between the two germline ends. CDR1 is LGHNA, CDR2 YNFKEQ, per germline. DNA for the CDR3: TGTGCCAGCAGACGGGAGAACACCGGGGAGCTGTTTTTT. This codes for CASRRENTGELFF.

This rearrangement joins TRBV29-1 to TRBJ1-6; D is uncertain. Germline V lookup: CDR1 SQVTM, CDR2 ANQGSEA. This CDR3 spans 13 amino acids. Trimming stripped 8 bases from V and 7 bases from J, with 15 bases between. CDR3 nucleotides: TGCAGCACCAGCGAGGGAGGGAATTCACCCCTCCACTTT. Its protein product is CSTSEGGNSPLHF.

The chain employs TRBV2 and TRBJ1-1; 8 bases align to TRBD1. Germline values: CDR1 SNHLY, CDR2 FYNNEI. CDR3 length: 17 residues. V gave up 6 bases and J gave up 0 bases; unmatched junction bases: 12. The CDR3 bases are TGTGCCAGCAGGGGGGACAGGATGGAGGATATGAACACTGAAGCTTTCTTT. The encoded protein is CASRGDRMEDMNTEAFF. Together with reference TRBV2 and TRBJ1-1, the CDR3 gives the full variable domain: EPEVTQTPSHQVTQMGQEVILRCVPISNHLYFYWYRQILGQKVEFLVSFYNNEISEKSEIFDDQFSVERPDGSNFTLKIRSTKLEDSAMYFCASRGDRMEDMNTEAFFGQGTRLTVV.

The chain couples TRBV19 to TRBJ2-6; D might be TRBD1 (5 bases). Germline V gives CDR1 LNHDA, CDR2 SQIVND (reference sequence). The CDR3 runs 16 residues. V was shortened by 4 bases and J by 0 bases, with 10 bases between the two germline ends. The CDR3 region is CASSKTAHSGANVLTF. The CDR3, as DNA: TGTGCCAGTAGTAAGACAGCCCACTCTGGGGCCAACGTCCTGACTTTC.

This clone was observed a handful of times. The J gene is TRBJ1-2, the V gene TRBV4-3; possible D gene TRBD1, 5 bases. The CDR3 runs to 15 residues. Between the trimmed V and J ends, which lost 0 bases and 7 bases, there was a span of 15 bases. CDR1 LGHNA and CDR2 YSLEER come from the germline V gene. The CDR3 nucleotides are TGCGCCAGCAGCCAAGAGGCTCAGGGTCCGATTGGCTACACCTTC. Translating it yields CASSQEAQGPIGYTF.

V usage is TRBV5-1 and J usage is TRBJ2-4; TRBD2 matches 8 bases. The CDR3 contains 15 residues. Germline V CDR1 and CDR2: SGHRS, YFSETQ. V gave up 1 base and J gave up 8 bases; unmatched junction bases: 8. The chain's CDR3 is CASSLSPGGPDIQYF. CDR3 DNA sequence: TGCGCCAGCAGCTTGTCACCGGGAGGGCCCGACATTCAGTACTTC.

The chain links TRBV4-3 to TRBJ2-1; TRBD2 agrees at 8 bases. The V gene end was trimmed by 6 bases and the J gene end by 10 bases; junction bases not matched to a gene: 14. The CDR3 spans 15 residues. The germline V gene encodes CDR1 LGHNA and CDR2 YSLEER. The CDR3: CASRQRLANYWEQFF. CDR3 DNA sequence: TGCGCCAGCAGACAGCGACTAGCGAACTATTGGGAGCAGTTCTTC.

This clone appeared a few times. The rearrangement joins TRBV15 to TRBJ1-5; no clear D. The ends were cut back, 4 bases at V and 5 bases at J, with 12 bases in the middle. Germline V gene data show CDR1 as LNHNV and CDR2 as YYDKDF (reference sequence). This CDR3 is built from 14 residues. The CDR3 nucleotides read TGTGCCACCAGCAAAACTAAGGAGTATCAGCCCCAGCATTTT. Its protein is CATSKTKEYQPQHF.

CDR3 DNA sequence: TGTGCCAGCAGTGAGGAGTTCAGCTTTAACTATGGCTACACCTTC. It encodes CASSEEFSFNYGYTF. V gene TRBV6-1 combines with J gene TRBJ1-2, with no clear D. Per germline, CDR1 MNHNS and CDR2 SASEGT. Trimming removed 3 bases from V and 1 base from J, with 12 bases in between. This CDR3 has 15 amino acids.

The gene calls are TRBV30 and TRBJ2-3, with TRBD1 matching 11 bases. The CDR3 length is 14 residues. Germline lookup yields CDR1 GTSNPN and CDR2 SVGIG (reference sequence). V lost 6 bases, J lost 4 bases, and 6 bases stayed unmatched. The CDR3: CACNPGQGADTQYF. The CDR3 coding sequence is TGTGCCTGCAATCCGGGACAGGGGGCAGATACGCAGTATTTT.

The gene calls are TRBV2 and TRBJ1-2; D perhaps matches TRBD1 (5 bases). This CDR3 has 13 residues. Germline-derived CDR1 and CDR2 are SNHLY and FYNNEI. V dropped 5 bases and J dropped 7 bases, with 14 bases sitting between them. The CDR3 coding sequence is TGTGCCAGCAGTTATCTGGTTGGGGCTGGCTACACCTTC. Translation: CASSYLVGAGYTF. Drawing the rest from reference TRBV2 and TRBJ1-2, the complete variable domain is EPEVTQTPSHQVTQMGQEVILRCVPISNHLYFYWYRQILGQKVEFLVSFYNNEISEKSEIFDDQFSVERPDGSNFTLKIRSTKLEDSAMYFCASSYLVGAGYTFGSGTRLTVV.

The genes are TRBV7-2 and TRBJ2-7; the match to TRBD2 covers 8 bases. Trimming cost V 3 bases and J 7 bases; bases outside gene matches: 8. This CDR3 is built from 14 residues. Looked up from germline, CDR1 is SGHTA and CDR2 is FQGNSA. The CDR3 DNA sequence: TGTGCCAGCAGCTTTTCAGCGGGAGTGGGGGAGCAGTACTTC. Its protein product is CASSFSAGVGEQYF. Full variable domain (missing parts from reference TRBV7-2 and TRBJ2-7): GAGVSQSPSNKVTEKGKDVELRCDPISGHTALYWYRQSLGQGLEFLIYFQGNSAPDKSGLPSDRFSAERTGGSVSTLTIQRTQQEDSAVYLCASSFSAGVGEQYFGPGTRLTVT.

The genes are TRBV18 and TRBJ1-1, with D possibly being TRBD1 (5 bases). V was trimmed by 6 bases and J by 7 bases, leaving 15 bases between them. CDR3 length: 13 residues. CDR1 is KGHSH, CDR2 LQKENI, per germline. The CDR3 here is CASSSLGRLEAFF. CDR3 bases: TGTGCCAGCTCCTCGCTGGGGCGGCTTGAAGCTTTCTTT.

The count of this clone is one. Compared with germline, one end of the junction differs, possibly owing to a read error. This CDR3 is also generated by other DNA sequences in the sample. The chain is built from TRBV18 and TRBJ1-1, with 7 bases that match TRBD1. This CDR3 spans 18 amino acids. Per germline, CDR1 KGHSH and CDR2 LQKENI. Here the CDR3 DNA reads TGTGCCAGCTCACCATCGAACTACAGGGGTGGACGGAGCACTGAAGCCTTCTTT. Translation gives CASSPSNYRGGRSTEAFF.

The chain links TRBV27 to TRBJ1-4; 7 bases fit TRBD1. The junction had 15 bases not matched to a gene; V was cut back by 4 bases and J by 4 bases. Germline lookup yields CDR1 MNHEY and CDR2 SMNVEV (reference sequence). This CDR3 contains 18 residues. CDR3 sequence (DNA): TGTGCCAGCAGTTCGGCTTCAAAGACAGGGCCGATTAATGAAAAACTGTTTTTT. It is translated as CASSSASKTGPINEKLFF.